This T cell receptor (beta chain) was recovered during a study of vaccination and CD4 T cells after COVID-19. Study details: At day 14 and again at days 161 to 241 post-vaccination, a few convalescent patients were sampled. Stimulation of cells relied on overlapping spike peptides derived from SARS-CoV-2, HCoV-NL63, HCoV-OC43 and HCoV-229E.

The Oncomine TCR Beta short-read assay was what sequenced the DNA obtained from cultured CD4+ T cells. The genomic DNA was obtained from cultured CD4+ T cells by extraction with the QIAamp micro DNA kit. From the PCR reads, TCRdb called clonotypes with MiXCR, one entry per CDR3 protein. The data show about 24,000 distinct CDR3 sequences, with under 50% seen just once and about 4% held by the top ten. Between the trimmed V and J ends, which lost 6 bases and 2 bases, there was a span of 10 bases. In germline, CDR1 is SGHNT, CDR2 YENEEA. The CDR3 has 13 residues. Concerning this clonotype itself: The target antigen is unknown.

As for time point: late sampling 161 to 241 days after vaccination in three convalescent patients. Treatment given: approximately 11-day PBMC culture with coronavirus spike peptide pools or control peptides (ViraFEST assay). General study points: Convalescent patients gained a median 86.3% of their reactive clones only post-vaccination.

Sequences were derived from CD4+ T cells from blood, cultured in vitro, sampled about 7 months after SARS-CoV-2 vaccination. V is TRBV11-3 and J is TRBJ2-5; a possible D gene is TRBD2 (6 bases). This TCR came from a human donor who had recovered from COVID-19. The CDR3 spells CASSRDSQETQYF. The CDR3 nucleotides read TGTGCCAGCAGTCGGGACTCTCAAGAGACCCAGTACTTC.